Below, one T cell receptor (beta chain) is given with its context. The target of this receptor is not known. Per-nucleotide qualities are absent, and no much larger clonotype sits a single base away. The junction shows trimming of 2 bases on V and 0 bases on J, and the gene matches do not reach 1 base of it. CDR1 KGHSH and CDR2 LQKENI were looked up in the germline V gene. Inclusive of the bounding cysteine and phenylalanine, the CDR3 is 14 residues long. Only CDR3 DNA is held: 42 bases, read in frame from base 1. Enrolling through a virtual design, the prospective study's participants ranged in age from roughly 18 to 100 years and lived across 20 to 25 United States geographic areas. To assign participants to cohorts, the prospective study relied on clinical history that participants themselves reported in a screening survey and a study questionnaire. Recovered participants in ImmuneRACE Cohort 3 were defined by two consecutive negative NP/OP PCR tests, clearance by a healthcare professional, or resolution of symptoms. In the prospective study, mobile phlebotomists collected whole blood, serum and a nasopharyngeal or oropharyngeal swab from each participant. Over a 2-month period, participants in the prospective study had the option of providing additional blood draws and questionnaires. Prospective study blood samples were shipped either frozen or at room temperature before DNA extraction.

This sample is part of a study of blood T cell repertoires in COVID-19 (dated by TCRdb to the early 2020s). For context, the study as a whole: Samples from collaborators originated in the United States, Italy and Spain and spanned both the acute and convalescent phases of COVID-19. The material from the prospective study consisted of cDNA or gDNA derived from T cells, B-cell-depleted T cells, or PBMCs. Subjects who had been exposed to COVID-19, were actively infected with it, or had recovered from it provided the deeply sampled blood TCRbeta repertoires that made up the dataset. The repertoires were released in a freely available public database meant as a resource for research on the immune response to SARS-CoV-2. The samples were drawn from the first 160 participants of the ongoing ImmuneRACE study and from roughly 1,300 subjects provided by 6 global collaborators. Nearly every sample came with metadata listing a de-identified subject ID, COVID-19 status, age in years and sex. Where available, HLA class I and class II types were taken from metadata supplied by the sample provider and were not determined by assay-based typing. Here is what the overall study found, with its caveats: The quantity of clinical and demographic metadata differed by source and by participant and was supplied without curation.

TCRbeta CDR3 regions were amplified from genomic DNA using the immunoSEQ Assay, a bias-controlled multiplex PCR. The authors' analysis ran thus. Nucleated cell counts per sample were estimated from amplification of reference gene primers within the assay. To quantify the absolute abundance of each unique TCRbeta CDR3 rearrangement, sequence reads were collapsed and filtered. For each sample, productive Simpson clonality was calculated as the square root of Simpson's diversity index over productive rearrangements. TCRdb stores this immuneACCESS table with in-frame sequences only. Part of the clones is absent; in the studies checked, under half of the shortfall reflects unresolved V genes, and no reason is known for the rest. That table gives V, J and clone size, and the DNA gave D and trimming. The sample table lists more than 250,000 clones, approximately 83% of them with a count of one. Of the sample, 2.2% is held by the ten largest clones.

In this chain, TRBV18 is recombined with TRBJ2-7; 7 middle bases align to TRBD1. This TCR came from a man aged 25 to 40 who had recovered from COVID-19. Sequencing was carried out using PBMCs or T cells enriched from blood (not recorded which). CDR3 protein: CASSPGTVSYEQYF. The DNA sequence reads TGTGCCAGCTCACCAGGGACAGTCTCCTACGAGCAGTACTTC.